Listed here are 27 T cell receptor beta chains from one sample, sequenced in a study of blood T cells in healthy people across ages. Alongside a J-beta primer mix, a sample-barcoded 5' primer served in a second PCR lasting about 7 to 11 cycles. TCRdb fed the 5' RACE reads into MiXCR, producing one record per CDR3 protein. The sample has around 820,000 distinct CDR3 sequences; 25% are singletons. This sample was also put to use in a study of T cells of mothers and their children.

The sequencing input was blood. All receptors come from a boy between 10 and 17 years old in good health.

The CDR3 spells CASSQSQGSSPLHF. The CDR3 DNA is TGTGCCAGCAGTCAATCCCAGGGTAGCTCACCCCTCCACTTT. The gene calls are TRBV28 and TRBJ1-6; D might be TRBD1 (5 bases). Germline V gives CDR1 MDHEN, CDR2 SYDVKM. The CDR3 runs 14 residues. V dropped 5 bases and J dropped 10 bases, with 15 bases sitting between them. Using reference TRBV28 and TRBJ1-6 for the parts outside the CDR3, the full variable domain is DVKVTQSSRYLVKRTGEKVFLECVQDMDHENMFWYRQDPGLGLRLIYFSYDVKMKEKGDIPEGYSVSREKKERFSLILESASTNQTSMYLCASSQSQGSSPLHFGNGTRLTVT.

This clonotype was counted at least ten times. V and J are TRBV27 and TRBJ2-5; D might be TRBD1 (5 bases). From germline, CDR1 is MNHEY and CDR2 SMNVEV (reference sequence). The CDR3 is made up of 12 amino acids. V lost 4 bases and J 3 bases, leaving 6 bases between the germline ends. CDR3 DNA sequence: TGTGCCAGCAGTTCCAGGGAAGAGACCCAGTACTTC. Encoded protein: CASSSREETQYF.

The CDR3 DNA reads as TGCAGTGCTAGAGATTGGCCCTCGCTAGGGGAGGGTCATGGCTACACCTTC. Amino acid sequence: CSARDWPSLGEGHGYTF. V gene TRBV20-1 combines with J gene TRBJ1-2; weak D call: TRBD1 (5 bases). The CDR3 is 17 residues long. Trimming shortened V by 0 bases and J by 6 bases, and 23 bases separated the two germline ends. CDR1 DFQATT and CDR2 SNEGSKA come from the germline V gene (reference sequence).

The gene calls are TRBV29-1 and TRBJ2-5, with 11 bases aligning to TRBD2. After removal of 8 bases from V and 11 bases from J, the junction contained 13 bases not matched to a gene. The CDR3 totals 13 residues. The germline gives CDR1 SQVTM, CDR2 ANQGSEA. This CDR3 reads CSTRLAGTGEQYF. The CDR3 nucleotides read TGCAGCACCAGACTAGCGGGGACGGGGGAGCAGTACTTC.

The chain carries TRBV7-2 and TRBJ1-4; tentatively, D is TRBD1 (5 bases). The CDR3 runs to 16 residues. Per germline, CDR1 SGHTA and CDR2 FQGNSA. V was pared by 5 bases and J by 7 bases, with 20 bases between. The CDR3 reads CASSPSLGDGGEKLFF. DNA for the CDR3: TGTGCCAGCAGCCCCAGTCTAGGGGACGGCGGTGAAAAACTGTTTTTT.

The chain is built from TRBV15 and TRBJ1-1; 8 bases agree with TRBD1. The CDR3 has 15 amino acids. Germline values: CDR1 LNHNV, CDR2 YYDKDF (reference sequence). Trimming cost V 3 bases and J 0 bases; bases outside gene matches: 3. CDR3 loop: CATSRDRVMNTEAFF. The CDR3 DNA reads TGTGCCACCAGCAGGGACAGGGTTATGAACACTGAAGCTTTCTTT.

This clonotype was seen more than once but under ten times. V is TRBV29-1 and J is TRBJ2-7; D gene uncertain. The V and J ends lost 4 bases and 1 base respectively, with 11 bases between them. The CDR3 contains 13 residues. From germline, CDR1 is SQVTM and CDR2 ANQGSEA. CDR3 sequence reads: CSVGIAGSYEQYF. The CDR3 DNA is TGCAGCGTTGGGATAGCCGGGTCCTACGAGCAGTACTTC.

In this sample, this clonotype turned up many times. This chain joins TRBV4-2 and TRBJ2-7, with TRBD2 matching over 8 bases. Trimming removed 0 bases from V and 4 bases from J; junction bases left unmatched: 8. Per the germline V gene, CDR1 is LGHNA and CDR2 is YNFKEQ. There are 16 residues in the CDR3. The CDR3 bases are TGTGCCAGCAGCCAAGAATTAGGCCTAGCGGGTTACGAGCAGTACTTC. This translates into CASSQELGLAGYEQYF.

In this sample, this clonotype turned up a few times. The V and J genes are TRBV4-2 and TRBJ2-3; no firm D call. Trimming cost V 0 bases and J 1 base, with 8 bases left between them. Germline V gives CDR1 LGHNA, CDR2 YNFKEQ. The CDR3 extends over 15 amino acids. CDR3 amino acids: CASSQEGIGTDTQYF. The CDR3 DNA follows: TGTGCCAGCAGCCAAGAGGGGATAGGCACAGATACGCAGTATTTT.

This chain joins TRBV28 and TRBJ2-2, with D perhaps matching TRBD1 or TRBD2 (5 bases each). The CDR3 runs to 16 residues. CDR1 is MDHEN and CDR2 is SYDVKM in the germline V gene. Trimming removed 6 bases from V and 1 base from J, with 15 bases in between. Written as DNA, the CDR3 is TGTGCCAGCAGCCATGACCCTGGGGGGAACACCGGGGAGCTGTTTTTT. Translated: CASSHDPGGNTGELFF.

The chain combines TRBV4-1 with TRBJ2-4; 9 bases are shared with TRBD2. V gave up 0 bases and J gave up 0 bases; unmatched junction bases: 3. The CDR3 runs 17 residues. CDR1 is MGHRA, CDR2 YSYEKL, per germline. CDR3: CASSQDTLAGAKNIQYF. For the CDR3, the DNA is TGCGCCAGCAGCCAAGATACACTAGCGGGAGCCAAAAACATTCAGTACTTC.

The chain joins TRBV12-3 or TRBV12-4 to TRBJ2-2; D unclear. There are 16 residues in the CDR3. V lost 5 bases and J 2 bases, leaving 15 bases between the germline ends. The CDR3: CASSELLPLNTGELFF. The CDR3, as DNA: TGTGCCAGCAGTGAACTTCTTCCCCTAAACACCGGGGAGCTGTTTTTT.

The chain has TRBV20-1 and TRBJ1-6, with TRBD1 as a possible D gene (5 bases). This CDR3 is built from 16 residues. V lost 0 bases, J lost 11 bases, and 20 bases lay in between. Per the germline V gene, CDR1 is DFQATT and CDR2 is SNEGSKA (reference sequence). CDR3 in DNA: TGCAGTGCTAGAGATAAGGACTTTGGGACGGATCCACCCCTCCACTTT. This gives the protein CSARDKDFGTDPPLHF.

This clonotype was counted a few times. The chain has TRBV12-3 or TRBV12-4 and TRBJ2-5; 14 nucleotides agree with TRBD2. The CDR3 is 15 residues long. V lost 6 bases, J lost 5 bases, and 5 bases stayed unmatched. The chain's CDR3 is CASSRTSGRLETQYF. CDR3 nucleotides: TGTGCCAGCAGCCGGACTAGCGGGAGGTTGGAGACCCAGTACTTC.

V is TRBV7-9 and J is TRBJ1-4; 9 bases fit TRBD1. The germline V gene encodes CDR1 SEHNR and CDR2 FQNEAQ (reference sequence). The CDR3 consists of 14 residues. With 7 bases clipped from V and 7 bases from J, the junction kept 7 bases outside the gene matches. This chain's CDR3 is CASTFGQGIEKLFF. The CDR3 DNA reads TGTGCCAGCACCTTCGGACAGGGGATTGAAAAACTGTTTTTT.

This clonotype appeared a few times. V and J are TRBV9 and TRBJ2-2, with D possibly TRBD2 on 6 matching bases. V lost 3 bases to trimming and J lost 5 bases, with 11 bases between them. The CDR3 covers 14 residues. Germline V CDR1 and CDR2: SGDLS, YYNGEE. The CDR3 protein is CASSETSETGELFF. The CDR3 DNA sequence: TGTGCCAGCAGCGAGACTAGTGAAACCGGGGAGCTGTTTTTT.

The rearrangement joins TRBV4-3 to TRBJ2-7; unclear D gene. Trimming took off 6 bases at V and 5 bases at J, with 14 bases between the two ends. CDR3 size: 13 residues. The germline V gene encodes CDR1 LGHNA and CDR2 YSLEER. In nucleotides, the CDR3 is TGCGCCAGCAGTAATGGGGTCGGCGACGAGCAGTACTTC. It codes for CASSNGVGDEQYF.

A remark on this clonotype: It is unclear where the CDR3 begins or ends on the DNA, so no DNA is shown, and the CDR3 is as TCRdb lists it. V gene TRBV27 combines with J gene TRBJ2-4. Both ends counted, the CDR3 spans 13 residues. Per germline, CDR1 MNHEY and CDR2 SMNVEV (reference sequence). This CDR3 reads CASSSSTKNIQYF.

This clonotype was counted once. The chain combines TRBV7-2 with TRBJ2-2; D call uncertain. The V gene's germline CDR1 is SGHTA and CDR2 FQGNSA. V lost 5 bases and J lost 7, with 11 bases in between. The CDR3 consists of 13 residues. CDR3 residues: CASSPPDGGELFF. CDR3 nucleotides: TGTGCCAGCAGCCCCCCCGACGGCGGGGAGCTGTTTTTT.

The rearrangement joins TRBV12-3 or TRBV12-4 to TRBJ2-3; no definite D call. The CDR3 consists of 13 residues. Between the trimmed V and J ends, which lost 3 bases and 2 bases, there was a span of 6 bases. CDR3 nucleotides: TGTGCCAGCAGTTTCGTGAACACAGATACGCAGTATTTT. Translation: CASSFVNTDTQYF.

J is TRBJ2-5 and V is TRBV27; 7 nucleotides align to TRBD2. Gene TRBJ2-1 matches the end of the DNA better, so the J call may be wrong. This CDR3 has 14 amino acids. Germline V gene lookup returns CDR1 MNHEY and CDR2 SMNVEV (reference sequence). DNA of the CDR3: TGTGCCAGCAGTTTTGCGGGAGATTACAATGAGCAGTTCTTC. Amino acid sequence: CASSFAGDYNEQFF.

The count of this clonotype is one. The V and J genes are TRBV7-9 and TRBJ1-1; D remains unclear. V lost 3 bases to trimming and J lost 1 base, with 9 bases between them. Looked up from germline, CDR1 is SEHNR and CDR2 is FQNEAQ (reference sequence). This CDR3 region has 14 residues. The CDR3 region has the DNA TGTGCCAGCAGCTTCTCAGGAACGAACACTGAAGCTTTCTTT. It yields the protein CASSFSGTNTEAFF.

The chain joins TRBV25-1 to TRBJ1-1; 8 bases align to TRBD1. CDR3 size: 14 residues. Unmatched junction bases numbered 8, after V lost 6 bases and J lost 5 bases. CDR1 and CDR2 from the germline V gene are MGHDK and SYGVNS. CDR3 nucleotide sequence: TGTGCCAGCAGAGGACAGGGATTGGGAACTGAAGCTTTCTTT. It yields the protein CASRGQGLGTEAFF.

V gene TRBV28 combines with J gene TRBJ1-5; tentatively, D is TRBD1 (5 bases). The V and J ends lost 6 bases and 9 bases respectively, with 12 bases between them. This CDR3 contains 12 residues. CDR1 and CDR2 from the germline V gene are MDHEN and SYDVKM. The CDR3 bases are TGTGCCAGCAGGTCCGGGGCGAGGCCCCAGCATTTT. Amino acid sequence: CASRSGARPQHF.

This chain links TRBV30 with TRBJ1-1; 12 bases agree with TRBD1. The CDR3 extends over 14 amino acids. After removal of 2 bases from V and 5 bases from J, the junction contained 3 bases not matched to a gene. Germline V gives CDR1 GTSNPN, CDR2 SVGIG (reference sequence). The CDR3 DNA reads as TGTGCCTGGAGTAGGGACAGGGGGCTTACTGAAGCTTTCTTT. It codes for CAWSRDRGLTEAFF.

This clonotype has ten or more counts. This sequence joins TRBV4-3 and TRBJ2-1; D remains ambiguous. Trimming took 1 base from V and 8 from J, leaving 12 bases between them. Germline V CDR1 and CDR2: LGHNA, YSLEER. The CDR3 loop spans 14 amino acids. The CDR3, as DNA: TGCGCCAGCAGCCAAGGGAACTATGGCGATGAGCAGTTCTTC. Its translation: CASSQGNYGDEQFF.

V and J are TRBV21-1 and TRBJ2-5; TRBD1 was called by the table and not checked on the DNA. The J call could be wrong; TRBJ2-7 is a better fit for the DNA end. TRBV21-1 is annotated as a pseudogene. This CDR3 spans 13 amino acids. In DNA, the CDR3 is TGTGCCAGCACCCCTAATGGGGGAAACGAGCAGTACTTC. This translates into CASTPNGGNEQYF.